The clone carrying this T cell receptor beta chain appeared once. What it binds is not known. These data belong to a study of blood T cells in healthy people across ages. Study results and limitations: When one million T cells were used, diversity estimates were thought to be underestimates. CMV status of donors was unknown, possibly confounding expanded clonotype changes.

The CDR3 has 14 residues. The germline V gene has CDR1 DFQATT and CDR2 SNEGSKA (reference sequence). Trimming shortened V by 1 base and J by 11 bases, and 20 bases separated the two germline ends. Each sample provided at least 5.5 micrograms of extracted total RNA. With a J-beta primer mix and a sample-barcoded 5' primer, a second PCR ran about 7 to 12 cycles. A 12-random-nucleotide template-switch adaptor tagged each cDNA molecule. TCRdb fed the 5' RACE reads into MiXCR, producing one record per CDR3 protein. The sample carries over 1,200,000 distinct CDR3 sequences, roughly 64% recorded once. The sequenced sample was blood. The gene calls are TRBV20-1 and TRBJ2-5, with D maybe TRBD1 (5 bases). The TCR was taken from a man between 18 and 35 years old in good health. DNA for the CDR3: TGCAGTGCTAGAGGGCAGGGATACAACAATGAGCAGTACTTC. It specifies CSARGQGYNNEQYF.